This T cell receptor (beta chain) came from a study of OX40 agonist ivuxolimab in advanced cancers. Study at large: Patients undergoing dose escalation presented with hepatocellular carcinoma, melanoma, renal cell or head and neck cancer.

Clones were read by immunoSEQ multiplex PCR, and TCRdb kept only the in-frame ones, dropping some. Counted here are around 72,000 clones, around 87% occurring once; the ten biggest clones make up under 1%. Germline CDR1 is MNHNS and CDR2 is SASEGT. The CDR3 sequence is 14 residues long. V was pared by 4 bases and J by 3 bases, with 13 bases between. The sequence was obtained from an adult with an advanced solid tumor such as melanoma, head and neck, liver or kidney cancer. The V and J genes are TRBV6-1 and TRBJ2-7; either TRBD1 or TRBD2 may supply D (5 bases each). The sample consisted of CD4+ or CD8+ T cells sorted from blood, taken in a trial of the OX40 agonist ivuxolimab. The CDR3 DNA is TGTGCCAGCAGTGCCGGCGTTGGGGGCTACGAGCAGTACTTC. Its translation: CASSAGVGGYEQYF.